What follows are 20 T cell receptor beta chains derived from one specimen sequenced in a study of identical twins. Via MiXCR, TCRdb re-called the 5' RACE reads, giving one row per CDR3 protein. The repertoire holds more than 600,000 distinct CDR3 sequences, with around a sixth as singletons. This same sample was also part of a study on T cells expressing NK-cell markers.

Material: PBMCs. All receptors derive from a woman between 18 and 29 years old in good health.

This clonotype was observed a handful of times. The V call is TRBV27, the J call TRBJ2-1; D possibly uses TRBD1 or TRBD2 (6 bases each). The CDR3 has 16 amino acids. The V end was cut by 3 bases, the J end by 0 bases, with 12 bases between. Germline CDR1 reads MNHEY; CDR2 reads SMNVEV (reference sequence). CDR3 amino acids: CASSFLGGDSYNEQFF. CDR3 in DNA: TGTGCCAGCAGTTTTCTGGGGGGCGACTCCTACAATGAGCAGTTCTTC.

This sequence joins TRBV4-1 and TRBJ2-7; D might be TRBD1 or TRBD2, each matching 5 bases. The CDR3 is 14 amino acids. The germline V gene encodes CDR1 MGHRA and CDR2 YSYEKL. V was clipped by 2 bases and J by 2 bases, with 10 bases between them. CDR3 nucleotides: TGCGCCAGCAGCCAACGGGACCCCACCTACGAGCAGTACTTC. It is translated as CASSQRDPTYEQYF.

This chain uses TRBV12-3 or TRBV12-4 with TRBJ2-2, with TRBD2 identical over 9 bases. This CDR3 has 16 amino acids. J lost 4 bases, V lost 5 bases, and 8 bases had no gene match. The CDR3 spells CASSPSGRRGTGELFF. The CDR3 DNA reads TGTGCCAGCAGTCCGAGCGGGAGGAGGGGCACCGGGGAGCTGTTTTTT.

The V gene is TRBV6-1, the J gene TRBJ2-2; D is uncertain. With 4 bases removed from V and 7 bases from J, the gap between germline ends came to 10 bases. CDR3 length equals 13 residues. CDR1 is MNHNS, CDR2 SASEGT, per germline. The CDR3 region is CASSVSLDGELFF. CDR3 bases: TGTGCCAGCAGTGTCTCTCTAGACGGGGAGCTGTTTTTT.

The chain couples TRBV7-9 to TRBJ1-2, with 8 bases identical to TRBD1. Germline assignment: CDR1 SEHNR and CDR2 FQNEAQ (reference sequence). The CDR3 has 16 amino acids. V shed 5 bases, J shed 8 bases, and the junction held 16 bases outside the gene matches. The CDR3 DNA is TGTGCCAGCAGCCGAGGGGACAGGCGAGCCATGCGGGGCTACACCTTC. Residues: CASSRGDRRAMRGYTF. The full variable domain, its missing parts supplied by reference TRBV7-9 and TRBJ1-2, is DTGVSQNPRHKITKRGQNVTFRCDPISEHNRLYWYRQTLGQGPEFLTYFQNEAQLEKSRLLSDRFSAERPKGSFSTLEIQRTEQGDSAMYLCASSRGDRRAMRGYTFGSGTRLTVV.

This clonotype has at least ten counts. The V gene is TRBV5-1, the J gene TRBJ2-5, with D unresolved. The CDR3 has 13 amino acids. Germline CDR1 SGHRS, CDR2 YFSETQ. The V gene lost 0 bases and the J gene lost 3 bases, with 6 bases spanning the gap. This CDR3 reads CASSLGSKETQYF. CDR3 DNA: TGCGCCAGCAGCTTGGGCAGCAAAGAGACCCAGTACTTC. The entire variable domain, with the rest obtained from reference TRBV5-1 and TRBJ2-5, is as follows: KAGVTQTPRYLIKTRGQQVTLSCSPISGHRSVSWYQQTPGQGLQFLFEYFSETQRNKGNFPGRFSGRQFSNSRSEMNVSTLELGDSALYLCASSLGSKETQYFGPGTRLLVL.

This clonotype has only a few counts. The genes are TRBV4-1 and TRBJ2-1; 10 bases map to TRBD2. Per germline, CDR1 MGHRA and CDR2 YSYEKL. The CDR3 loop spans 18 amino acids. V shed 4 bases, J shed 4 bases, and the junction held 13 bases outside the gene matches. CDR3 residues: CASSRDPRGAGGYNEQFF. The CDR3 DNA reads TGCGCCAGCAGCCGAGACCCCAGAGGAGCGGGGGGGTACAATGAGCAGTTCTTC.

This clonotype was counted a few times. The CDR3 DNA sequence: TGTGCCAGCAGCTTGATCGACGCGGGCTACACCTTC. It codes for CASSLIDAGYTF. The chain is built from TRBV5-6 and TRBJ1-2; D is uncertain. CDR1 is SGHDT and CDR2 is YYEEEE in the germline V gene. V was pared by 1 base and J by 8 bases, with 9 bases between. The length of the CDR3 is 12 residues.

This clonotype was seen more than once but under ten times. The V gene is TRBV20-1, the J gene TRBJ1-2; D gene unclear. V was clipped by 3 bases and J by 4 bases, with 9 bases between them. The length of the CDR3 is 12 residues. Looked up from germline, CDR1 is DFQATT and CDR2 is SNEGSKA (reference sequence). In DNA form, the CDR3 reads TGCAGTGCTAGTTACCAACTCTATGGCTACACCTTC. Translating gives CSASYQLYGYTF.

V gene TRBV20-1 combines with J gene TRBJ1-1; the match to TRBD1 covers 7 bases. The CDR3 is 12 amino acids. Germline-derived CDR1 and CDR2 are DFQATT and SNEGSKA (reference sequence). The V segment lost 3 bases and the J segment 7 bases; nucleotides outside the gene matches: 5. The chain's CDR3 is CSASVRGGEAFF. For the CDR3, the DNA is TGCAGTGCTAGCGTCAGGGGGGGTGAAGCTTTCTTT.

The CDR3 spells CSVERWQVGGYTF. In DNA, the CDR3 is TGCAGCGTTGAACGCTGGCAGGTCGGGGGCTACACCTTC. This chain joins TRBV29-1 and TRBJ1-2; D not resolved. CDR1 and CDR2 from the germline V gene are SQVTM and ANQGSEA. The germline V and J ends were trimmed by 2 bases and 8 bases, with 15 bases remaining between them. The CDR3 length is 13 residues.

This clonotype was observed a handful of times. The V call is TRBV20-1, the J call TRBJ2-7, with D possibly TRBD2 on 7 matching bases. Trimming cost V 6 bases and J 6 bases, with 24 bases left between them. CDR3 length: 15 amino acids. Germline lookup yields CDR1 DFQATT and CDR2 SNEGSKA (reference sequence). CDR3 in DNA: TGCAGTGCCGAAGGGGGGGCGCAGGAAACCATCGAGCAGTACTTC. It codes for CSAEGGAQETIEQYF.

The chain has TRBV6-1 and TRBJ2-7; 12 nucleotides match TRBD2. CDR1 and CDR2 (germline): MNHNS, SASEGT. The CDR3 loop spans 20 amino acids. The V and J ends lost 4 bases and 4 bases, in that order; junction bases with no gene match: 20. CDR3 DNA: TGTGCCAGCAGTGTACGCGGGACTAGCGGGTGGGCCATCTCGGGGTACGAGCAGTACTTC. Its translation is CASSVRGTSGWAISGYEQYF.

The rearrangement joins TRBV7-2 to TRBJ1-6; D is possibly TRBD1 (6 bases). This CDR3 region has 15 residues. V lost 1 base and J lost 7, with 11 bases in between. CDR1 is SGHTA, CDR2 FQGNSA, per germline. The CDR3 reads CASSLVTGLNSPLHF. CDR3 sequence (DNA): TGTGCCAGCAGCTTAGTCACAGGGTTGAATTCACCCCTCCACTTT.

The chain employs TRBV24-1 and TRBJ2-3, with D perhaps matching TRBD1 (5 bases). This CDR3 spans 15 amino acids. Per the germline V gene, CDR1 is KGHDR and CDR2 is SFDVKD. V dropped 3 bases and J dropped 7 bases, with 16 bases sitting between them. Written as DNA, the CDR3 is TGTGCCACCAGTGATCCCAGGGTAATAGACAATACGCAGTATTTT. It yields the protein CATSDPRVIDNTQYF.

The CDR3 bases are TGCAGTGCTAGTCACCGCCATCGGGACTATGGCTACACCTTC. It is translated as CSASHRHRDYGYTF. This rearrangement joins TRBV20-1 to TRBJ1-2; D is unclear. Trimming left V 3 bases short and J 3 bases short, with 14 bases between. CDR1 is DFQATT and CDR2 is SNEGSKA in the germline V gene (reference sequence). The CDR3 is 14 amino acids.

This clonotype occurred many times. The gene calls are TRBV29-1 and TRBJ2-1; perhaps TRBD2 as D (6 bases). Germline V gene lookup returns CDR1 SQVTM and CDR2 ANQGSEA. The CDR3 length is 12 residues. With 3 bases removed from V and 4 bases from J, the gap between germline ends came to 7 bases. The CDR3 nucleotides are TGCAGCGTTGATGGAGGGTACAATGAGCAGTTCTTC. It encodes CSVDGGYNEQFF.

CDR3 loop: CSVTLYNEQFF. CDR3 DNA sequence: TGCAGCGTTACACTTTACAATGAGCAGTTCTTC. The chain combines TRBV29-1 with TRBJ2-1; no firm D call. The germline V gene has CDR1 SQVTM and CDR2 ANQGSEA. The CDR3 covers 11 residues. The V end was cut by 5 bases, the J end by 4 bases, with 6 bases between.

This clonotype was seen more than once but under ten times. This rearrangement joins TRBV20-1 to TRBJ2-7, with D possibly being TRBD1 (5 bases). The CDR3 has 13 residues. The ends were cut back, 6 bases at V and 4 bases at J, with 16 bases in the middle. CDR1 is DFQATT, CDR2 SNEGSKA, per germline (reference sequence). DNA of the CDR3: TGCAGTGCCCACAGGACGGACGGGTACGAGCAGTACTTC. Amino acid sequence: CSAHRTDGYEQYF.

This rearrangement joins TRBV7-2 to TRBJ2-6; 7 nucleotides align to TRBD2. The germline V gene has CDR1 SGHTA and CDR2 FQGNSA. Trimming removed 2 bases from V and 7 bases from J; junction bases left unmatched: 5. CDR3 length: 15 amino acids. As DNA, the CDR3 is TGTGCCAGCAGCTTAAATCCAGCGGGAGCCAACGTCCTGACTTTC. Protein product: CASSLNPAGANVLTF. The complete variable domain, with remaining parts taken from reference TRBV7-2 and TRBJ2-6, reads GAGVSQSPSNKVTEKGKDVELRCDPISGHTALYWYRQSLGQGLEFLIYFQGNSAPDKSGLPSDRFSAERTGGSVSTLTIQRTQQEDSAVYLCASSLNPAGANVLTFGAGSRLTVL.